This T cell receptor (beta chain) came from a study of blood T cell repertoires in COVID-19. As for the study in general: T cells, B-cell-depleted T cells, or PBMCs supplied cDNA or gDNA.

V dropped 4 bases and J dropped 6 bases, with 11 bases sitting between them. Germline CDR1 reads SGHTS; CDR2 reads YDEGEE. This CDR3 region has 12 residues. Original methodology: Reference gene primer amplification gave nucleated cell count estimates. The data were produced by immunoSEQ multiplex PCR, yet TCRdb's version contains in-frame clones alone and is incomplete. From that table come the V and J calls and clone size; the DNA was used to work out D and trimming. The table shows around 200,000 clones, with around nine tenths occurring only once. J is TRBJ2-7 and V is TRBV5-8, with no clear D. This clonotype was sampled from a man between 18 and 35 years old with active or convalescent COVID-19. Specimen: peripheral blood. The CDR3 DNA follows: TGTGCCAGCAGCGCCATTCAGGCCGAGCAGTACTTC. This translates into CASSAIQAEQYF.